Listed below are T cell receptor beta chains from one sample, sequenced in a study of blood T cell repertoires in COVID-19. Here immunoSEQ multiplex PCR was the method, and the copy in TCRdb shows in-frame clones only, minus some. Found here are about 40,000 clones, about nine tenths of them singletons; the top ten hold 20% to 25%. Specimen: peripheral blood. The receptors come from a man aged 55 to 70 with acute or convalescent COVID-19. CDR3s include the opening cysteine and the closing phenylalanine or tryptophan. A D gene is named only where the DNA matches it firmly. For some rows the clone size is stated as once, few or many, or as a class when expanded; others skip it.

j_gene	v_gene	abundance	d_gene	CDR3aa	CDR3nt
TRBJ1-4	TRBV5-1	.	TRBD1	CASSETGTGVEKLFF	TGCGCCAGCAGCGAGACCGGGACAGGGGTTGAAAAACTGTTTTTT
TRBJ1-6	TRBV15	.	.	CATSRDRPGQRLNSPLHF	TGTGCCACCAGCAGAGATCGGCCAGGACAGCGACTAAATTCACCCCTCCACTTT
TRBJ1-6	TRBV5-5	.	TRBD1	CASSFDRGLFRSNNSPLHF	TGTGCCAGCAGCTTTGACAGGGGGCTATTCAGGTCTAATAATTCACCCCTCCACTTT
TRBJ2-2	TRBV24-1	.	.	CATSDAGPLTGELFF	TGTGCCACCAGTGACGCGGGTCCTCTCACCGGGGAGCTGTTTTTT
TRBJ1-4	TRBV7-9	few	.	CASSWPGGEKLFF	TGTGCCAGCAGCTGGCCGGGGGGTGAAAAACTGTTTTTT
TRBJ2-2	TRBV5-1	.	TRBD2	CASSKTSGTNTGELFF	TGCGCCAGCAGCAAGACTAGCGGGACGAACACCGGGGAGCTGTTTTTT
TRBJ2-1	TRBV6-5	.	TRBD1	CASSWDSNYNEQFF	TGTGCCAGCAGTTGGGACAGCAATTACAATGAGCAGTTCTTC
TRBJ2-1	TRBV2	.	TRBD2	CASRKLAGGPDEQFF	TGTGCCAGCAGGAAACTAGCGGGAGGGCCCGATGAGCAGTTCTTC
TRBJ1-1	TRBV4-2	.	.	CASSQDGTGGGEAFF	TGTGCCAGCAGCCAAGACGGAACCGGGGGGGGTGAAGCTTTCTTT
TRBJ1-1	TRBV6-5	.	.	CASNARGLGKAFF	TGTGCCAGCAACGCACGGGGTCTCGGTAAGGCTTTCTTT
TRBJ1-5	TRBV15	.	TRBD1	CATSRGRGNQPQHF	TGTGCCACCAGCCGCGGCAGGGGGAATCAGCCCCAGCATTTT
TRBJ2-1	TRBV27	once	TRBD2	CASSPVTSGNNEQFF	TGTGCCAGTTCCCCTGTGACTAGCGGTAACAATGAGCAGTTCTTC
TRBJ1-4	TRBV15	once	TRBD1	CATRRAQGDFEKLFF	TGTGCCACCAGGAGGGCGCAGGGGGATTTTGAAAAACTGTTTTTT
TRBJ2-7	TRBV5-6	.	.	CASSLVGAAYEQYF	TGTGCCAGCAGCTTGGTGGGAGCGGCCTACGAGCAGTACTTC
TRBJ1-1	TRBV9	.	.	CASSVAVNTEAFF	TGTGCCAGCAGCGTAGCGGTGAACACTGAAGCTTTCTTT
TRBJ2-7	TRBV6-2/TRBV6-3	.	TRBD2	CASSYFAGGGEQYF	TGTGCCAGCAGTTATTTCGCGGGAGGAGGCGAGCAGTACTTC
TRBJ2-7	TRBV4-2	.	.	CASSPQAGQKDSYEQYF	TGTGCCAGCAGCCCACAGGCAGGACAGAAGGACTCCTACGAGCAGTACTTC
TRBJ2-1	TRBV2	.	.	CASMMGSRGGAYNEQFF	TGTGCCAGCATGATGGGTAGTAGGGGCGGAGCCTACAATGAGCAGTTCTTC
TRBJ1-1	TRBV29-1	.	.	CSVEIPPGNTEAFF	TGCAGCGTTGAAATTCCCCCCGGGAACACTGAAGCTTTCTTT
TRBJ1-2	TRBV3-1/TRBV3-2	few	TRBD1	CASSPGTDYGYTF	TGTGCCAGCAGCCCAGGGACAGACTATGGCTACACCTTC
TRBJ2-2	TRBV6-6	.	TRBD2	CASSYLGLAEPGELFF	TGTGCCAGCAGTTATCTGGGACTAGCGGAACCCGGGGAGCTGTTTTTT
TRBJ1-2	TRBV27	.	.	CASSLVGEGGGYTF	TGTGCCAGCAGTTTGGTTGGGGAAGGGGGTGGCTACACCTTC
TRBJ1-1	TRBV29-1	.	.	CSVGAQGIRAEAFF	TGCAGCGTTGGGGCCCAGGGGATAAGGGCTGAAGCTTTCTTT
TRBJ2-6	TRBV4-2	.	TRBD1	CASSQDWAGGDSGANVLTF	TGTGCCAGCAGCCAAGATTGGGCAGGGGGCGACTCTGGGGCCAACGTCCTGACTTTC
TRBJ2-4	TRBV15	once	TRBD1	CATGVGGTGGNIQYF	TGTGCCACCGGGGTCGGGGGGACAGGGGGAAACATTCAGTACTTC
TRBJ2-5	TRBV5-1	.	.	CASSGGTPETQYF	TGCGCCAGCAGCGGAGGGACCCCAGAGACCCAGTACTTC
TRBJ1-1	TRBV19	.	TRBD1	CASSINGQGAGTEAFF	TGTGCCAGTAGTATTAACGGACAGGGAGCGGGTACTGAAGCTTTCTTT
TRBJ1-5	TRBV28	.	.	CASSLTVSNQPQHF	TGTGCCAGCAGTTTAACAGTTAGCAATCAGCCCCAGCATTTT
TRBJ2-7	TRBV6-1	.	TRBD2	CASSEGGGLAGGGVNEQYF	TGTGCCAGCAGTGAAGGAGGTGGACTAGCGGGAGGAGGAGTGAACGAGCAGTACTTC
TRBJ2-1	TRBV3-1/TRBV3-2	.	TRBD2	CASSRGGRAYEQFF	TGTGCCAGCAGCCGGGGGGGTCGGGCTTATGAGCAGTTCTTC
TRBJ2-1	TRBV24-1	.	TRBD2	CATSLAGGDEQFF	TGTGCCACCAGCCTAGCGGGGGGGGATGAGCAGTTCTTC
TRBJ2-1	TRBV5-1	once	TRBD2	CASRSRLAQLGYNEQFF	TGCGCCAGCAGATCACGACTAGCCCAACTGGGTTACAATGAGCAGTTCTTC
TRBJ2-6	TRBV5-5	few	.	CASTMAGGGANVLTF	TGTGCCAGCACCATGGCGGGCGGGGGGGCCAACGTCCTGACTTTC
TRBJ2-2	TRBV5-1	.	.	CASSSVGTKNTGELFF	TGCGCCAGCAGCTCTGTGGGGACAAAGAACACCGGGGAGCTGTTTTTT
TRBJ2-3	TRBV11-2	.	TRBD2	CASRWGLAGRGGDTQYF	TGTGCCAGCAGATGGGGACTAGCGGGAAGAGGAGGGGATACGCAGTATTTT
TRBJ1-1	TRBV5-4	.	.	CASSLPSLRGMNTEAFF	TGTGCCAGCAGCTTGCCCTCCCTCCGGGGTATGAACACTGAAGCTTTCTTT
TRBJ1-2	TRBV15	once	.	CATSLPIHGRGYTF	TGTGCCACCAGCCTCCCGATCCATGGGAGAGGCTACACCTTC
TRBJ1-2	TRBV10-3	.	TRBD1	CAISESLGTGDGYTF	TGTGCCATCAGTGAGTCTCTAGGGACAGGGGATGGCTACACCTTC
TRBJ1-2	TRBV3-1/TRBV3-2	few	TRBD1	CASSQGTGYNYGYTF	TGTGCCAGCAGCCAAGGGACAGGCTACAACTATGGCTACACCTTC
TRBJ1-1	TRBV5-1	.	.	CASSATQVQNTEAFF	TGCGCCAGCAGCGCTACACAGGTTCAGAACACTGAAGCTTTCTTT
TRBJ2-1	TRBV28	.	.	CASRSGSYNEQFF	TGTGCCAGCAGGAGCGGGTCCTACAATGAGCAGTTCTTC
TRBJ1-5	TRBV2	medium-sized	TRBD1	CASRGHRGRSNQPQHF	TGTGCCAGCAGGGGACACAGGGGAAGAAGCAATCAGCCCCAGCATTTT
TRBJ1-2	TRBV6-6	.	TRBD1	CASIKPGQGIEDGYTF	TGTGCCAGCATAAAGCCGGGACAGGGTATTGAGGATGGCTACACCTTC
TRBJ1-1	TRBV5-1	once	TRBD1	CASSIAGTGETEAFF	TGCGCCAGCAGCATCGCCGGGACAGGGGAGACTGAAGCTTTCTTT
TRBJ2-5	TRBV15	.	.	CATSRGLGETQYF	TGTGCCACCAGCAGAGGACTGGGAGAGACCCAGTACTTC
TRBJ1-1	TRBV28	.	.	CAVRRSTEAFF	TGTGCGGTAAGGCGGAGCACTGAAGCTTTCTTT
TRBJ2-3	TRBV29-1	.	TRBD2	CSVGAGDFADTQYF	TGCAGCGTTGGAGCGGGGGACTTCGCAGATACGCAGTATTTT
TRBJ1-6	TRBV24-1	.	.	CATSDSGSYNSPLHF	TGTGCCACCAGTGATTCAGGGTCCTATAATTCACCCCTCCACTTT
TRBJ2-3	TRBV6-1	.	.	CASSEPDYTDTQYF	TGTGCCAGCAGTGAACCGGACTACACAGATACGCAGTATTTT
TRBJ1-2	TRBV12-3/TRBV12-4	.	.	CASSPGGRGGYTF	TGTGCCAGCAGCCCGGGGGGACGGGGAGGCTACACCTTC
TRBJ1-1	TRBV12-5	once	TRBD1	CASGRQGPMNTEAFF	TGTGCTAGTGGTAGACAGGGGCCCATGAACACTGAAGCTTTCTTT
TRBJ2-3	TRBV6-2/TRBV6-3	.	.	CASSYLSLPTDTQYF	TGTGCCAGCAGTTACTTGTCCCTACCCACAGATACGCAGTATTTT
TRBJ1-5	TRBV14	.	.	CASSQGAGNSNQPQHF	TGTGCCAGCAGCCAAGGGGCAGGGAACTCCAATCAGCCCCAGCATTTT
TRBJ1-2	TRBV4-3	.	.	CASSQVAAASYGYTF	TGCGCCAGCAGCCAAGTAGCGGCGGCGAGCTATGGCTACACCTTC
TRBJ2-5	TRBV28	.	TRBD1	CASSYNRGRYFGETQYF	TGTGCCAGCAGTTATAACAGGGGGCGTTATTTTGGGGAGACCCAGTACTTC